The entry below gives a single T cell receptor (beta chain) sequence along with its context. What it binds is unknown. This entry belongs to a study of T cells after posttransplantation cyclophosphamide. Produced via immunoSEQ multiplex PCR; TCRdb's table is partial and in-frame only. The sample lists 20,000 to 25,000 clones; about 82% were seen once. Trimming cost V 0 bases and J 2 bases; bases outside gene matches: 4. The V gene's germline CDR1 is SGDLS and CDR2 YYNGEE. The CDR3 is 16 amino acids. Study findings and constraints: Later post-transplant blood repertoires were often dominated by donor CD8+ memory clones. TRB clonality was highly associated with recipient CMV seropositivity and reactivation. Tissue-infiltrating T cells from skin or gut overlapped little with blood T cells.

The TCR originated in a woman in her sixties with a blood cancer, CMV-positive, and with a related stem cell donor. The sequencing input was PBMCs. This chain connects TRBV9 to TRBJ2-1; 8 bases map to TRBD2. The CDR3 region has the DNA TGTGCCAGCAGCGTAGTGCTAGCGGGCACCTACAATGAGCAGTTCTTC. It translates to CASSVVLAGTYNEQFF. The full variable domain, in which reference TRBV9 and TRBJ2-1 provide the parts outside the CDR3, is DSGVTQTPKHLITATGQRVTLRCSPRSGDLSVYWYQQSLDQGLQFLIQYYNGEERAKGNILERFSAQQFPDLHSELNLSSLELGDSALYFCASSVVLAGTYNEQFFGPGTRLTVL.